This T cell receptor (beta chain) was documented in a study of CD4 T cells in relation to SARS-CoV-2 and coronaviruses. General study results and limits: According to naive versus memory sequencing, detected responses are memory recall, not newly primed. Compared with monoreactive clones, crossreactive clones showed significantly weaker SARS-CoV-2 expansion.

Roughly 100,000 naive or memory CD4+ cells were cultured with CEF peptides for under twelve days. TCRdb's table, derived via immunoSEQ multiplex PCR, lists solely in-frame clones and lacks some. The table has 41,000 or so clones, approximately 77% seen once. Trimming took off 4 bases at V and 0 bases at J, with 7 bases between the two ends. The length of the CDR3 is 14 residues. The germline CDR1 and CDR2 sequences are SEHNR and FQNEAQ (reference sequence). Comments on this clone: As yet, its antigen is unknown.

V and J are TRBV7-9 and TRBJ1-3; D might be TRBD1 (5 bases). Sequenced material: naive CD4+ T cells from PBMCs, cultured in vitro. Subset reported: naive CD4+ T cells isolated by negative enrichment. This clonotype was obtained from an adult with COVID-19. The chain's CDR3 is CASSSTASGNTIYF. CDR3 coding DNA: TGTGCCAGCAGCTCGACAGCCTCTGGAAACACCATATATTTT.